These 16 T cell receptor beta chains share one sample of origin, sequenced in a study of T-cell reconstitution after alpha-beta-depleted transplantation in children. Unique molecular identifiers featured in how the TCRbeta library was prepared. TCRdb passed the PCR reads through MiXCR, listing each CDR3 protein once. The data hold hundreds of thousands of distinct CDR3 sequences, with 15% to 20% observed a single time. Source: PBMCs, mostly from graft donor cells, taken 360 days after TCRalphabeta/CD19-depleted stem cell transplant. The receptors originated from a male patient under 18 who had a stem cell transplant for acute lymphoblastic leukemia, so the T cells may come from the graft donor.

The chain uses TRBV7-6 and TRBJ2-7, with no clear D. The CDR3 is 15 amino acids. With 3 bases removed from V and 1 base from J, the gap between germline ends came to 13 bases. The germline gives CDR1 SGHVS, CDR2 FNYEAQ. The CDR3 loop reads CASSFHSTGSYEQYF. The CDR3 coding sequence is TGTGCCAGCAGCTTTCACTCTACCGGTTCCTACGAGCAGTACTTC.

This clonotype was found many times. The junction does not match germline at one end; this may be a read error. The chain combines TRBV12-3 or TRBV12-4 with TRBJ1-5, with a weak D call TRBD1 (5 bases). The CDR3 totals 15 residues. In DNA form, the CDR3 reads TGTGCCAGCAGCTTAGCGGGGGGGAGCAATCAGCCCCAGCATTTT. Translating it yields CASSLAGGSNQPQHF.

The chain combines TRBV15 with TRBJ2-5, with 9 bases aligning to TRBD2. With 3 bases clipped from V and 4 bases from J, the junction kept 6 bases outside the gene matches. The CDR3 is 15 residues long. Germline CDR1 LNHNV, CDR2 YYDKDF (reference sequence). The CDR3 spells CATSSFISGRETQYF. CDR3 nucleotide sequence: TGTGCCACCAGCAGTTTCATTAGCGGGAGAGAGACCCAGTACTTC.

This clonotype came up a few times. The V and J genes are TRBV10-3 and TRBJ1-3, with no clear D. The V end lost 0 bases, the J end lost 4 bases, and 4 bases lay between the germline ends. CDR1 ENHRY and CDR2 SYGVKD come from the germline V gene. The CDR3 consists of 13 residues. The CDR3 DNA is TGTGCCATCAGTGAGTCTGACGGAAACACCATATATTTT. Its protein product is CAISESDGNTIYF.

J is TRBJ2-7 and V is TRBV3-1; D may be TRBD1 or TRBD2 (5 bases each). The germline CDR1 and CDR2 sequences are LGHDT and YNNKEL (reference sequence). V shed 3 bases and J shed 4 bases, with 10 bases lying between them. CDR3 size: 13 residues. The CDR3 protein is CASSHDGTYEQYF. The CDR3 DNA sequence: TGTGCCAGCAGCCACGACGGGACGTACGAGCAGTACTTC.

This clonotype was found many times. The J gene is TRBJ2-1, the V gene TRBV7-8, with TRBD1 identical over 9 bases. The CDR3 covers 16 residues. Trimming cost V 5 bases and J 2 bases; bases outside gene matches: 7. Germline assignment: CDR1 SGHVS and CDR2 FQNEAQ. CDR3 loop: CASSVQGASPYNEQFF. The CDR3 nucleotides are TGTGCCAGCAGCGTACAGGGGGCGAGTCCCTACAATGAGCAGTTCTTC.

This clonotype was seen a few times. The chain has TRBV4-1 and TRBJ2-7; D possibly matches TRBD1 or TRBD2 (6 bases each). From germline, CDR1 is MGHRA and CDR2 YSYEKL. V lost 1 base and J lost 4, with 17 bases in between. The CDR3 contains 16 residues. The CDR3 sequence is CASSQGPGALHYEQYF. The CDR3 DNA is TGCGCCAGCAGCCAAGGGCCGGGGGCCCTCCATTACGAGCAGTACTTC.

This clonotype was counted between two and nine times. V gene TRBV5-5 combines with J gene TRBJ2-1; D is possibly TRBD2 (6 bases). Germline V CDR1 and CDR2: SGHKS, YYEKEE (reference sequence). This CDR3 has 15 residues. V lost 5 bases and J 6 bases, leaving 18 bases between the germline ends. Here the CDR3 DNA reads TGTGCCAGCAGATTCGGCTTTAAGCGGGCCAATGAGCAGTTCTTC. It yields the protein CASRFGFKRANEQFF.

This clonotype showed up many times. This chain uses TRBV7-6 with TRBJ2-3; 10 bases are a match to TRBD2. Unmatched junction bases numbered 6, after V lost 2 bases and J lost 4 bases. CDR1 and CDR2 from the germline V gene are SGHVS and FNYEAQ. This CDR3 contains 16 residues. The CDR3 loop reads CASSLKLAGQADTQYF. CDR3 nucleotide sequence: TGTGCCAGCAGCTTAAAACTAGCGGGGCAAGCAGATACGCAGTATTTT. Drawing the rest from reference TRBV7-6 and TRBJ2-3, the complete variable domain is GAGVSQSPRYKVTKRGQDVALRCDPISGHVSLYWYRQALGQGPEFLTYFNYEAQQDKSGLPNDRFSAERPEGSISTLTIQRTEQRDSAMYRCASSLKLAGQADTQYFGPGTRLTVL.

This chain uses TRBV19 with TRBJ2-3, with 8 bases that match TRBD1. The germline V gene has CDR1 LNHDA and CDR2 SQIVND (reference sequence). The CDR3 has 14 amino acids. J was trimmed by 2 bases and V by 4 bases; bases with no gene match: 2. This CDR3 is CASSRTGITDTQYF. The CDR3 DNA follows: TGTGCCAGTAGTAGGACAGGGATCACAGATACGCAGTATTTT.

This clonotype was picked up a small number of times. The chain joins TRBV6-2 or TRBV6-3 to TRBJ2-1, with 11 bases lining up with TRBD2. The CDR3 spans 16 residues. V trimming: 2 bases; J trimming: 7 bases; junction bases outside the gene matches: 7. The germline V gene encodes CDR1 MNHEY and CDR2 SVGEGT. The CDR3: CASSYQLAGAGNEQFF. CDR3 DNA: TGTGCCAGCAGTTACCAACTAGCGGGAGCTGGGAATGAGCAGTTCTTC.

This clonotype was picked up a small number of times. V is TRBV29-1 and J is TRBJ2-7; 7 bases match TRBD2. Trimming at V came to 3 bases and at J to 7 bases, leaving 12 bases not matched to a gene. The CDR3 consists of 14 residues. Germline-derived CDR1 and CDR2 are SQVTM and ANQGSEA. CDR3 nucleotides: TGCAGCGTTGAGTGGCGCGGGAGATCGAGAGAGCAGTACTTC. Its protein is CSVEWRGRSREQYF.

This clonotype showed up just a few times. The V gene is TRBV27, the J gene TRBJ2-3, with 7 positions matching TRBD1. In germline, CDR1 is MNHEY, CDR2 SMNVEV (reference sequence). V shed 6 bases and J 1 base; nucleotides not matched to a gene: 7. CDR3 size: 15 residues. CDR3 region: CASRGTGEGTDTQYF. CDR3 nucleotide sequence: TGTGCCAGCAGAGGAACAGGGGAAGGCACAGATACGCAGTATTTT.

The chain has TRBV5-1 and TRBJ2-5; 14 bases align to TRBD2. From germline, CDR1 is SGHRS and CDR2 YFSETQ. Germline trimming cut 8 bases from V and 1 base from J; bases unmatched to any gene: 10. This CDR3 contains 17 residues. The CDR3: CASQTSGRGGFQETQYF. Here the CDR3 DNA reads TGCGCCAGTCAGACTAGCGGGAGGGGGGGTTTCCAAGAGACCCAGTACTTC.

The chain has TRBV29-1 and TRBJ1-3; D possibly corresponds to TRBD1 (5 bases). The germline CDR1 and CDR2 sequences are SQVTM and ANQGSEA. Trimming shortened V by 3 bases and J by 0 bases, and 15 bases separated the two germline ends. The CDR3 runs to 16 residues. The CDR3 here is CSVDQGRDSSGNTIYF. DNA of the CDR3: TGCAGCGTTGACCAGGGTCGGGACTCCTCTGGAAACACCATATATTTT.

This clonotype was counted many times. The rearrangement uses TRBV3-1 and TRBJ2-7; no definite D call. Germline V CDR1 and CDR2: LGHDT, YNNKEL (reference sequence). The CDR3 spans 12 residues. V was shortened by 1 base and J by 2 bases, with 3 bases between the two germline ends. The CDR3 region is CASSQGTYEQYF. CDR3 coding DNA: TGTGCCAGCAGCCAAGGCACCTACGAGCAGTACTTC.